The 31 T cell receptor beta chains below all came from one sample that was sequenced in a study of shared clonotypes between healthy human individuals. Some clones are missing from TCRdb's copy, which holds only in-frame ones; the method was immunoSEQ multiplex PCR. The sample consists of approximately 1,500,000 clones, around 98% of them appearing once. Sequenced sample: naive CD4+ T cells sorted from blood. Subset specified: CD45RA+ positively selected. These TCRs come from a man aged 25-40 years in good health.

This rearrangement joins TRBV5-5 to TRBJ2-7, with D hard to call. V was cut by 0 bases and J by 6 bases, with 7 bases left in between. Germline CDR1 is SGHKS and CDR2 is YYEKEE (reference sequence). CDR3 length: 12 residues. Written as DNA, the CDR3 is TGTGCCAGCAGCTTGGGCAATCGCGAGCAGTACTTC. Translating gives CASSLGNREQYF.

The V and J genes are TRBV5-6 and TRBJ2-7; 9 nucleotides match TRBD2. CDR3 size: 18 residues. V lost 0 bases to trimming and J lost 1 base; unmatched junction nucleotides: 11. Germline V gene data show CDR1 as SGHDT and CDR2 as YYEEEE. CDR3: CASSLAISGSSWSYEQYF. DNA of the CDR3: TGTGCCAGCAGCTTGGCTATTAGCGGGAGTTCGTGGTCCTACGAGCAGTACTTC.

The chain combines TRBV28 with TRBJ2-2; D call uncertain. CDR3 length equals 16 residues. Trimming stripped 7 bases from V and 0 bases from J, with 15 bases between. Germline CDR1 MDHEN, CDR2 SYDVKM. CDR3 DNA sequence: TGTGCCAGCATCCCGGCAGGATCAGCGAACACCGGGGAGCTGTTTTTT. Protein sequence: CASIPAGSANTGELFF.

The V gene is TRBV5-6, the J gene TRBJ2-1; 8 bases are a match to TRBD1. Germline V gene data show CDR1 as SGHDT and CDR2 as YYEEEE. J lost 3 bases, V lost 0 bases, and 2 bases had no gene match. The CDR3 loop spans 15 amino acids. CDR3 DNA: TGTGCCAGCAGCTTGGTGGACAGGGTCTACAATGAGCAGTTCTTC. Its protein is CASSLVDRVYNEQFF.

This clone has only one observation. The rearrangement links TRBV5-4 to TRBJ2-3; TRBD1 matches at 7 bases. Germline values: CDR1 SGHNT, CDR2 YYREEE (reference sequence). There are 16 residues in the CDR3. The V and J ends lost 3 bases and 1 base, in that order; junction bases with no gene match: 8. Here the CDR3 DNA reads TGTGCCAGCAGCTCGATCTCCGGGACAGGCACAGATACGCAGTATTTT. This sequence encodes CASSSISGTGTDTQYF. Drawing the rest from reference TRBV5-4 and TRBJ2-3, the complete variable domain is ETGVTQSPTHLIKTRGQQVTLRCSSQSGHNTVSWYQQALGQGPQFIFQYYREEENGRGNFPPRFSGLQFPNYSSELNVNALELDDSALYLCASSSISGTGTDTQYFGPGTRLTVL.

The gene calls are TRBV28 and TRBJ1-4; D not resolved. This CDR3 is 14 amino acids long. Germline V gives CDR1 MDHEN, CDR2 SYDVKM. Trimming removed 4 bases at V and 4 bases at J, with 10 bases between. The CDR3 sequence: CASSYPGSNEKLFF. The CDR3 DNA follows: TGTGCCAGCAGTTACCCGGGAAGTAATGAAAAACTGTTTTTT.

The V and J genes are TRBV7-9 and TRBJ2-3, with D tentatively TRBD2 (6 bases). The CDR3 is 15 amino acids. The V end was cut by 1 base, the J end by 4 bases, with 12 bases between. The germline gives CDR1 SEHNR, CDR2 FQNEAQ (reference sequence). As DNA, the CDR3 is TGTGCCAGCAGCTTAGTGTTCGGGAGCTCAGATACGCAGTATTTT. Translation gives CASSLVFGSSDTQYF.

This clone was seen a single time. The chain employs TRBV5-6 and TRBJ2-1; tentative D call: TRBD1 (5 bases). The CDR3 is made up of 14 amino acids. With 4 bases removed from V and 4 bases from J, the gap between germline ends came to 12 bases. The germline CDR1 and CDR2 sequences are SGHDT and YYEEEE. CDR3 region: CASSQGRGYNEQFF. CDR3 DNA: TGTGCCAGCAGCCAAGGTAGGGGATACAATGAGCAGTTCTTC.

This clone is a singleton in its sample. V is TRBV4-3 and J is TRBJ2-1, with D possibly TRBD2 on 6 matching bases. V was cut by 3 bases and J by 0 bases, with 12 bases left in between. Germline V gene data show CDR1 as LGHNA and CDR2 as YSLEER. The CDR3 contains 16 residues. Here the CDR3 reads CASSQLLASSYNEQFF. The CDR3 DNA reads TGCGCCAGCAGCCAGCTTCTAGCGAGCTCCTACAATGAGCAGTTCTTC.

The chain combines TRBV7-9 with TRBJ2-1; 8 bases are shared with TRBD1. V was pared by 2 bases and J by 9 bases, with 6 bases of the junction left unmatched. The CDR3 has 14 amino acids. Germline CDR1 reads SEHNR; CDR2 reads FQNEAQ (reference sequence). The CDR3 sequence is CASSLTEDRGEQFF. CDR3 DNA sequence: TGTGCCAGCAGCTTAACAGAAGACAGGGGTGAGCAGTTCTTC.

J is TRBJ2-1 and V is TRBV18; D may be TRBD1 or TRBD2 (5 bases each). Germline CDR1 reads KGHSH; CDR2 reads LQKENI. V lost 0 bases and J lost 8, with 14 bases in between. CDR3 length: 15 amino acids. CDR3 residues: CASSPPGTRLYEQFF. CDR3 bases: TGTGCCAGCTCACCACCCGGGACCCGCTTGTATGAGCAGTTCTTC.

The CDR3 region has the DNA TGTGCCAGCAGCCTCGACGGGATCAGGGTGGGGCAGTATTTT. This gives the protein CASSLDGIRVGQYF. The chain uses TRBV28 and TRBJ2-3; D is perhaps TRBD1 or TRBD2 (5 bases each). The CDR3 spans 14 residues. V was shortened by 6 bases and J by 11 bases, with 21 bases between the two germline ends. Germline V gene lookup returns CDR1 MDHEN and CDR2 SYDVKM.

CDR3 coding DNA: TGTGCCAGCATGGAGCGGCCAGGAGATACGCAGTATTTT. Its protein product is CASMERPGDTQYF. The chain has TRBV6-1 and TRBJ2-3, with a possible D match to TRBD2 (5 bases). Between the trimmed V and J ends, which lost 7 bases and 5 bases, there was a span of 13 bases. The CDR3 is 13 residues long. Germline V gene sequence: CDR1 MNHNS, CDR2 SASEGT.

The J gene is TRBJ2-5, the V gene TRBV27; D tentatively reads TRBD1 or TRBD2 (5 bases each). The germline gives CDR1 MNHEY, CDR2 SMNVEV (reference sequence). V shed 7 bases and J shed 1 base, with 22 bases lying between them. This CDR3 region has 17 residues. DNA for the CDR3: TGTGCCAGCATCGGTATGAGGGGCAGACGCGGCCAAGAGACCCAGTACTTC. Amino acids: CASIGMRGRRGQETQYF.

CDR3 DNA sequence: TGCGCCAGCAGCCATACCGGGACAGGGTACCAAGAGACCCAGTACTTC. It yields the protein CASSHTGTGYQETQYF. The chain has TRBV5-1 and TRBJ2-5; TRBD1 matches 9 bases. The CDR3 is made up of 16 amino acids. Germline V lookup: CDR1 SGHRS, CDR2 YFSETQ. V shed 4 bases and J 0 bases; nucleotides not matched to a gene: 7.

The gene calls are TRBV9 and TRBJ2-3; unclear D gene. Germline lookup yields CDR1 SGDLS and CDR2 YYNGEE. V lost 3 bases and J 4 bases, leaving 12 bases between the germline ends. The CDR3 runs 14 residues. CDR3 protein: CASSAGRGADTQYF. The CDR3 DNA sequence: TGTGCCAGCAGCGCGGGCCGTGGGGCAGATACGCAGTATTTT.

This clone was seen just once. This sequence joins TRBV4-1 and TRBJ1-2, with no clear D. The CDR3 totals 15 residues. Trimming took 0 bases from V and 2 from J, leaving 10 bases between them. Germline assignment: CDR1 MGHRA and CDR2 YSYEKL. The CDR3 reads CASSQEVTVNYGYTF. The CDR3 bases are TGCGCCAGCAGCCAAGAGGTGACGGTCAACTATGGCTACACCTTC.

This clone was picked up one time. CDR3 protein: CASSDRDRAYEQYF. The CDR3 DNA sequence: TGTGCCAGCAGCGACAGGGACAGGGCTTACGAGCAGTACTTC. The gene calls are TRBV9 and TRBJ2-7; 9 bases map to TRBD1. The V gene end was trimmed by 3 bases and the J gene end by 4 bases; junction bases not matched to a gene: 5. Germline assignment: CDR1 SGDLS and CDR2 YYNGEE. This CDR3 has 14 amino acids.

CDR3 region: CASRPTGRSNQPQHF. CDR3 nucleotide sequence: TGTGCCAGCAGGCCCACAGGGCGAAGCAATCAGCCCCAGCATTTT. The rearrangement uses TRBV28 and TRBJ1-5; TRBD1 is a possible D gene (6 bases). Germline V gene sequence: CDR1 MDHEN, CDR2 SYDVKM. V was shortened by 6 bases and J by 1 base, with 13 bases between the two germline ends. The length of the CDR3 is 15 residues.

This clone has only one observation. This chain links TRBV6-4 with TRBJ2-5; 12 bases fit TRBD2. Germline CDR1 MRHNA, CDR2 SNTAGT. The V and J ends lost 6 bases and 3 bases, in that order; junction bases with no gene match: 8. This CDR3 region has 16 residues. In DNA, the CDR3 is TGTGCCAGCAGACCTAAGACTAGCGGGAGTAAAGAGACCCAGTACTTC. Residues: CASRPKTSGSKETQYF.

V and J are TRBV6-6 and TRBJ1-1, with D perhaps TRBD1 (5 bases). The CDR3 has 13 residues. CDR1 MNHNY and CDR2 SVGAGI come from the germline V gene (reference sequence). V gave up 6 bases and J gave up 3 bases, with 11 bases separating them. CDR3 DNA: TGTGCCAGCAGGTCCGGGGCAGACACTGAAGCTTTCTTT. This codes for CASRSGADTEAFF.

J is TRBJ2-3 and V is TRBV10-1; D not certain. V was clipped by 3 bases and J by 7 bases, with 14 bases between them. The CDR3 is 14 amino acids. The V gene's germline CDR1 is WNHNN and CDR2 SYGVQD (reference sequence). CDR3 amino acids: CASSDKRARYTQYF. CDR3 nucleotides: TGCGCCAGCAGTGATAAGCGCGCCCGGTATACGCAGTATTTT.

The chain couples TRBV5-1 to TRBJ2-2, with 7 bases aligning to TRBD1. Germline CDR1 is SGHRS and CDR2 is YFSETQ. The CDR3 is 17 amino acids. Trimming took 3 bases from V and 3 from J; bases not matched to a gene: 11. The CDR3 reads CASSSSSGTAYTGELFF. CDR3 nucleotides: TGCGCCAGCAGCTCTTCGTCGGGGACAGCTTACACCGGGGAGCTGTTTTTT.

The CDR3, as DNA: TGTGCCAGCAGCTTAGTACAGGCCGCTAGCGGACCGACCTACGAGCAGTACTTC. As protein: CASSLVQAASGPTYEQYF. The rearrangement links TRBV7-6 to TRBJ2-7; 7 bases are a match to TRBD2. The V gene end was trimmed by 1 base and the J gene end by 2 bases; junction bases not matched to a gene: 14. The CDR3 loop spans 18 amino acids. Germline V lookup: CDR1 SGHVS, CDR2 FNYEAQ. Full variable domain (rest looked up from reference TRBV7-6 and TRBJ2-7): GAGVSQSPRYKVTKRGQDVALRCDPISGHVSLYWYRQALGQGPEFLTYFNYEAQQDKSGLPNDRFSAERPEGSISTLTIQRTEQRDSAMYRCASSLVQAASGPTYEQYFGPGTRLTVT.

This chain connects TRBV19 to TRBJ1-5; D possibly corresponds to TRBD1 (5 bases). Germline V gene lookup returns CDR1 LNHDA and CDR2 SQIVND (reference sequence). Trimming took off 3 bases at V and 2 bases at J, with 5 bases between the two ends. The length of the CDR3 is 13 residues. CDR3 DNA sequence: TGTGCCAGTAGTATGGGGGGCAATCAGCCCCAGCATTTT. It translates to CASSMGGNQPQHF.

About this clone itself: Different DNA sequences within this sample yield the same CDR3. This chain links TRBV28 with TRBJ1-5; D is undetermined. Trimming removed 3 bases at V and 7 bases at J, with 7 bases between. This CDR3 region has 12 residues. Germline V gene data show CDR1 as MDHEN and CDR2 as SYDVKM. CDR3 amino acids: CASSLPGQPQHF. Here the CDR3 DNA reads TGTGCCAGCAGTTTGCCGGGGCAGCCCCAGCATTTT.

The rearrangement joins TRBV7-2 to TRBJ1-5; D ambiguous. CDR3 length: 15 amino acids. V dropped 1 base and J dropped 0 bases, with 7 bases sitting between them. Looked up from germline, CDR1 is SGHTA and CDR2 is FQGNSA. The CDR3 is CASSLELASNQPQHF. In DNA, the CDR3 is TGTGCCAGCAGCTTAGAGTTGGCTAGCAATCAGCCCCAGCATTTT.

The chain employs TRBV2 and TRBJ2-1; the match to TRBD2 covers 9 bases. The V gene's germline CDR1 is SNHLY and CDR2 FYNNEI. This CDR3 has 15 residues. J was trimmed by 14 bases and V by 4 bases; bases with no gene match: 15. CDR3 nucleotides: TGTGCCAGCAGTGGGAACCCGACTAGCGGACGGTTGAAGTTCTTC. Translated, it gives CASSGNPTSGRLKFF.

V is TRBV4-3 and J is TRBJ2-3; D is uncertain. Trimming removed 0 bases at V and 6 bases at J, with 13 bases between. The germline V gene encodes CDR1 LGHNA and CDR2 YSLEER. The CDR3 contains 15 residues. The CDR3 loop is CASSQEVWVEDTQYF. DNA of the CDR3: TGCGCCAGCAGCCAAGAAGTCTGGGTGGAGGATACGCAGTATTTT.

This rearrangement joins TRBV19 to TRBJ1-2; weak D call: TRBD1 (5 bases). The CDR3 consists of 15 residues. Germline assignment: CDR1 LNHDA and CDR2 SQIVND (reference sequence). Trimming took off 2 bases at V and 4 bases at J, with 14 bases between the two ends. The CDR3 reads CASSIQGRRGYGYTF. CDR3 bases: TGTGCCAGTAGTATACAGGGAAGACGGGGCTATGGCTACACCTTC.

The rearrangement uses TRBV9 and TRBJ2-1; the D gene is possibly TRBD2 (9 bases). Germline V gene data show CDR1 as SGDLS and CDR2 as YYNGEE. V was shortened by 4 bases and J by 6 bases, with 23 bases between the two germline ends. The CDR3 runs to 17 residues. CDR3 residues: CASSTRQGLAGFNEQFF. The CDR3, as DNA: TGTGCCAGCAGCACTCGACAGGGGCTAGCGGGATTCAATGAGCAGTTCTTC.